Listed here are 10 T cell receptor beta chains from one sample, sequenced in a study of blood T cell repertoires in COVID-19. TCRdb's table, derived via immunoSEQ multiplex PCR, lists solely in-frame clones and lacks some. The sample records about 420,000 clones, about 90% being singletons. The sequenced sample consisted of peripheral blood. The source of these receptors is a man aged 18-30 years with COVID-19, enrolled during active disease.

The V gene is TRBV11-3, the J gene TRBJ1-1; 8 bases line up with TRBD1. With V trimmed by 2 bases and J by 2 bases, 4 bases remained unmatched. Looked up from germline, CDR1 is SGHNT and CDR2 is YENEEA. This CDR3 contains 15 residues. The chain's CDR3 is CASSLTGGGNTEAFF. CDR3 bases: TGTGCCAGCAGCTTAACAGGGGGGGGAAACACTGAAGCTTTCTTT.

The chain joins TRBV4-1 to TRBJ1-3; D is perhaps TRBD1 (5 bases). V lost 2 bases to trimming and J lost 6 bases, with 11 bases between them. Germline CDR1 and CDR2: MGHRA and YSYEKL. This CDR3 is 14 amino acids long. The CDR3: CASSQKGLVNTIYF. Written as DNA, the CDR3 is TGCGCCAGCAGCCAAAAGGGACTTGTAAACACCATATATTTT.

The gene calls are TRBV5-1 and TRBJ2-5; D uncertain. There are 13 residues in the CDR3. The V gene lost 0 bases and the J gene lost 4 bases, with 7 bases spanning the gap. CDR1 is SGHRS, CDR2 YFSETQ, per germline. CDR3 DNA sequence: TGCGCCAGCAGCTTGGGACAATCAGAGACCCAGTACTTC. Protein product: CASSLGQSETQYF.

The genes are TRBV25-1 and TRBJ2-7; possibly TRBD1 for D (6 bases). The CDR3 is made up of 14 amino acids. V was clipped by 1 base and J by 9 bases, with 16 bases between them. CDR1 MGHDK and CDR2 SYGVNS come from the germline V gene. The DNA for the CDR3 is TGTGCCAGCAGTGAATGGGACACGGGCCTAAGGCAGTACTTC. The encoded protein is CASSEWDTGLRQYF.

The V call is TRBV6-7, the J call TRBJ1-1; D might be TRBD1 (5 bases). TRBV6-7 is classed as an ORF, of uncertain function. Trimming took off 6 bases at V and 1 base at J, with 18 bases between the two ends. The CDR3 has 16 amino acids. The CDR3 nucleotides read TGTGCCAGCAGGGAGAAGCCAGGACACTGGAACACTGAAGCTTTCTTT. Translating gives CASREKPGHWNTEAFF.

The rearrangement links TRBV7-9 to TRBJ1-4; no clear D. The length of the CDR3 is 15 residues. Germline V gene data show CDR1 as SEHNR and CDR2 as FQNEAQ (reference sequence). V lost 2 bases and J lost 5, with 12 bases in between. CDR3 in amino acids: CASSLTATKNEKLFF. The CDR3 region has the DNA TGTGCCAGCAGCTTAACCGCCACAAAAAATGAAAAACTGTTTTTT.

In DNA form, the CDR3 reads TGTGCCAGCAGCAAAGCTCGGGGGAGCTCCTACGAGCAGTACTTC. Its translation: CASSKARGSSYEQYF. The chain links TRBV21-1 to TRBJ2-7; the table's D call of TRBD2 was not tested on the DNA. TRBV21-1 is labeled a pseudogene. This CDR3 comprises 15 residues.

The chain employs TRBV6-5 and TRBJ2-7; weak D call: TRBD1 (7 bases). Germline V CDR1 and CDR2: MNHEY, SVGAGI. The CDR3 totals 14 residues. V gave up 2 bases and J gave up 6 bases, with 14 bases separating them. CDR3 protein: CASSYEDRRGEQYF. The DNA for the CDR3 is TGTGCCAGCAGTTACGAGGACAGGAGGGGCGAGCAGTACTTC.

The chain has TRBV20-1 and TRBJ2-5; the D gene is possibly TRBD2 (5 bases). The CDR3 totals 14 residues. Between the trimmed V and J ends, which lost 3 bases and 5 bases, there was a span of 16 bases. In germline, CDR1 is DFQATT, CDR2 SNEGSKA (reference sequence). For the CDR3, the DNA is TGCAGTGCTAGTTCTCCGGTTTCGGGGGAGACCCAGTACTTC. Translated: CSASSPVSGETQYF.

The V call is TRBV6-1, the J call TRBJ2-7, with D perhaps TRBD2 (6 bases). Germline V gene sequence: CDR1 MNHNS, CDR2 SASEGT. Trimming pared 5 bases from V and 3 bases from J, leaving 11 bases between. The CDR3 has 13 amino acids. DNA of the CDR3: TGTGCCAGCAGTCGCTCGGACTACTACGAGCAGTACTTC. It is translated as CASSRSDYYEQYF.